The TCR beta chain described here comes from a study of cytomegalovirus exposure and HLA in healthy donors. In the study overall: Across 300 to 400 genotyped donors, 65% to 90% landed in the Caucasian-associated ancestry cluster.

Germline V CDR1 and CDR2: WNHNN, SYGVQD (reference sequence). The CDR3 runs 14 residues. With 6 bases clipped from V and 13 bases from J, the junction kept 10 bases outside the gene matches. The sample holds a few counts of this clone. What it binds is not known. Findings and limits, study-wide: Several of the most significant clusters were apparently associated with common viral pathogens in a later analysis.

Use of 60 Vbeta and 13 Jbeta primers characterized the PCR. Clones were read by immunoSEQ multiplex PCR, and TCRdb kept only the in-frame ones, dropping some. Of 110,000 or so clones in the sample, over 60% were seen once. Sequencing was done on a sample of PBMCs. The rearrangement uses TRBV10-1 and TRBJ2-1; 12 positions agree with TRBD2. The source of this sequence is a man aged 18 to 35 in good health and CMV-seropositive. CDR3 nucleotides: TGCGCCAGCAGACCTAGCGGGGGGGCCGGCGGCCAGTTCTTC. Its protein is CASRPSGGAGGQFF.